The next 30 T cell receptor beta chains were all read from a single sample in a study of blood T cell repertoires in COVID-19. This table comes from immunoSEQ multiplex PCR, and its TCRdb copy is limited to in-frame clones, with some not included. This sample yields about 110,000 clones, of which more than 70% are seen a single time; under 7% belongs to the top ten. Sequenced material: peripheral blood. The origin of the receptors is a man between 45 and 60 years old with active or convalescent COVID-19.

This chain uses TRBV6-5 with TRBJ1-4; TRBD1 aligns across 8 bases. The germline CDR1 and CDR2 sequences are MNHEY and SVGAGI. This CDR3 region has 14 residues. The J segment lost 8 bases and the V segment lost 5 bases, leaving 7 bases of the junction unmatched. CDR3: CASSHWTGKEKLFF. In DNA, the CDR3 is TGTGCCAGCAGTCACTGGACAGGGAAAGAAAAACTGTTTTTT.

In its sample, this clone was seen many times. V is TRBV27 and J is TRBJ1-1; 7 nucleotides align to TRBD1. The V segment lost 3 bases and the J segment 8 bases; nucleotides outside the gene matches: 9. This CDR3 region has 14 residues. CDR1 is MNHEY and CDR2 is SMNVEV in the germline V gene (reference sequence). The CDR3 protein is CASSFYGQEGEAFF. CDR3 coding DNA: TGTGCCAGCAGTTTTTACGGACAGGAGGGGGAAGCTTTCTTT.

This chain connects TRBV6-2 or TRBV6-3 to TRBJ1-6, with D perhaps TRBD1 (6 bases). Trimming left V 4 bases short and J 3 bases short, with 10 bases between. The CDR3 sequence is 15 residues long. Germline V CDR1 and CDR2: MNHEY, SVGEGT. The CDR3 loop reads CASSSSRGYNSPLHF. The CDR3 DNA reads TGTGCCAGCAGTTCCTCCAGGGGCTATAATTCACCCCTCCACTTT.

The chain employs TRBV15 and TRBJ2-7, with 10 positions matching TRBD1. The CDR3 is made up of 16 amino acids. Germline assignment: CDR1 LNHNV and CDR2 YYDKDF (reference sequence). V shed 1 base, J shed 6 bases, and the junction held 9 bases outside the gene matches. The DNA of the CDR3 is TGTGCCACCAGCAGAGGGGTGGACAGGGGGGAACCCGAGCAGTACTTC. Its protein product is CATSRGVDRGEPEQYF.

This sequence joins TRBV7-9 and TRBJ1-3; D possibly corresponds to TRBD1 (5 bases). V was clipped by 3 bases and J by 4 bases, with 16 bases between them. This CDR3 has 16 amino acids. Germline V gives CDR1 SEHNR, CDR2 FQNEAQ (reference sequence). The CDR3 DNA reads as TGTGCCAGCAGCTTTTCACTTCGGGACTACGGAAACACCATATATTTT. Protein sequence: CASSFSLRDYGNTIYF.

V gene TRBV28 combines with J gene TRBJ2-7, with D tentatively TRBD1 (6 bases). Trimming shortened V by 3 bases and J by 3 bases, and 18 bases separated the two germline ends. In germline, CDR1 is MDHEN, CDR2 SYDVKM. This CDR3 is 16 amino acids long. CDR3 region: CASSFTPEQGFYEQYF. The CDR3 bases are TGTGCCAGCAGTTTTACCCCGGAACAGGGTTTCTACGAGCAGTACTTC.

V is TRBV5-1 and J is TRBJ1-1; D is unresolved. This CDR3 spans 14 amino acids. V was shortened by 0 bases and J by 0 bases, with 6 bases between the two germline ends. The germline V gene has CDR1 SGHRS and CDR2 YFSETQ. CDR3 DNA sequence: TGCGCCAGCAGCTTGGAACGGTTGAACACTGAAGCTTTCTTT. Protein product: CASSLERLNTEAFF. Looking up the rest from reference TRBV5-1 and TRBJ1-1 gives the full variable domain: KAGVTQTPRYLIKTRGQQVTLSCSPISGHRSVSWYQQTPGQGLQFLFEYFSETQRNKGNFPGRFSGRQFSNSRSEMNVSTLELGDSALYLCASSLERLNTEAFFGQGTRLTVV.

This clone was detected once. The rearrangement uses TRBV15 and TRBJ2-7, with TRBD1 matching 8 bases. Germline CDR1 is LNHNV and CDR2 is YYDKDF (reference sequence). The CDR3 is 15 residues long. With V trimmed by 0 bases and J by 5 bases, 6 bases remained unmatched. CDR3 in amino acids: CATSRDTTGVNEQYF. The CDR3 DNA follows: TGTGCCACCAGCAGAGATACGACAGGGGTCAACGAGCAGTACTTC.

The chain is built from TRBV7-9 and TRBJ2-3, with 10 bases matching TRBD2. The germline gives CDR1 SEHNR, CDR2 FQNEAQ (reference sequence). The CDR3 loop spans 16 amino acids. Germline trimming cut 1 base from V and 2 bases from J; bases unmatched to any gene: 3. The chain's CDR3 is CASSLGLAGATDTQYF. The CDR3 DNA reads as TGTGCCAGCAGCTTAGGGCTAGCGGGAGCCACAGATACGCAGTATTTT.

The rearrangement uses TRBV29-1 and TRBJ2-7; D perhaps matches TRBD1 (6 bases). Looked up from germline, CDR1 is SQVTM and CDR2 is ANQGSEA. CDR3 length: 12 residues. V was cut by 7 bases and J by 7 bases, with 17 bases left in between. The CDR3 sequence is CSAVTGTLEQYF. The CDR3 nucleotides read TGCAGCGCAGTAACAGGGACGTTGGAGCAGTACTTC.

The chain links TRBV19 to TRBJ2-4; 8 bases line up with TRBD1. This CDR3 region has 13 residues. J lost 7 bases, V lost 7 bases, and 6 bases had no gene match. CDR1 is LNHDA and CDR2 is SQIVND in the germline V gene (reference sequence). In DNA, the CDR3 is TGTGCCAGTAAGCGACAGGGGCCGAACATTCAGTACTTC. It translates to CASKRQGPNIQYF.

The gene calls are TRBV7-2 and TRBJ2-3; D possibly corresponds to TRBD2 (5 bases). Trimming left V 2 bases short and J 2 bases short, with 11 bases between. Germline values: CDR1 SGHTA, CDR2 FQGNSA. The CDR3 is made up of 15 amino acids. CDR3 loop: CASSLRGGYTDTQYF. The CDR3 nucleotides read TGTGCCAGCAGCTTACGAGGAGGCTACACAGATACGCAGTATTTT.

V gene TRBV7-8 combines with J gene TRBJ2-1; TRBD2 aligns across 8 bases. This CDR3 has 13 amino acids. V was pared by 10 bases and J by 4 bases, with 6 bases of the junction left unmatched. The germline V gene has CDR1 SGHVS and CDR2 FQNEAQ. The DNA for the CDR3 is TGTGCCACCTCGGGAGGGCAGTACAATGAGCAGTTCTTC. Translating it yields CATSGGQYNEQFF.

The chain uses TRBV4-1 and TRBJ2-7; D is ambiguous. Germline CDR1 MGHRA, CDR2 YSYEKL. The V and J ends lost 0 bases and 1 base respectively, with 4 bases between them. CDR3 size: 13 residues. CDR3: CASSQDRSYEQYF. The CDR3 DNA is TGCGCCAGCAGCCAAGACAGGTCCTACGAGCAGTACTTC.

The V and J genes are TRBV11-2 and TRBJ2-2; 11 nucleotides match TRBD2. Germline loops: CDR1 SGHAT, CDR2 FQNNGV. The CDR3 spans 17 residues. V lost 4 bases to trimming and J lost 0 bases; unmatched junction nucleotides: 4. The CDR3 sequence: CASSYGTSGANTGELFF. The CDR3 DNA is TGTGCCAGCAGCTACGGGACTAGCGGAGCGAACACCGGGGAGCTGTTTTTT.

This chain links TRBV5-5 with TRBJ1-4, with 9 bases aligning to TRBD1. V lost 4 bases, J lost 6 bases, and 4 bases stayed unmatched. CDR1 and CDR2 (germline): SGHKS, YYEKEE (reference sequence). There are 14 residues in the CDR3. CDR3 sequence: CASSTGGADEKLFF. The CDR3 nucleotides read TGTGCCAGCAGCACAGGGGGCGCCGATGAAAAACTGTTTTTT.

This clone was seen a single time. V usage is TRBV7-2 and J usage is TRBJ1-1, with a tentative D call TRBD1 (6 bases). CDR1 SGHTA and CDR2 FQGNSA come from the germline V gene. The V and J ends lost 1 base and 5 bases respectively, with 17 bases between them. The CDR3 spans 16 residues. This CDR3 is CASSLGTGGRETEAFF. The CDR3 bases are TGTGCCAGCAGCTTAGGAACCGGGGGGCGAGAGACTGAAGCTTTCTTT.

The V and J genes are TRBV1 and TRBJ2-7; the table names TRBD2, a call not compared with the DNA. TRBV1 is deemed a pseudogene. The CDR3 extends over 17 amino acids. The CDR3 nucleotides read TGCACCAGCAGCCAAGATCTTAAGGGGAGCGGGTCCTACGAGCAGTACTTC. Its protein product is CTSSQDLKGSGSYEQYF.

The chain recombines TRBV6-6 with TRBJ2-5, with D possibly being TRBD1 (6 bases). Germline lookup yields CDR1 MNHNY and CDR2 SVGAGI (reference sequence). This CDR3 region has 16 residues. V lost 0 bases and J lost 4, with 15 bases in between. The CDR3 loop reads CASSYSPGTLLETQYF. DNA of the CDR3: TGTGCCAGCAGTTACTCCCCCGGGACACTGCTAGAGACCCAGTACTTC.

CDR3 DNA sequence: TGTGCCAGCAGCCAAGTCAGAAACGCTTACACCGGGGAGCTGTTTTTT. This translates into CASSQVRNAYTGELFF. The chain uses TRBV3-1 (or the pseudogene TRBV3-2) and TRBJ2-2; D unresolved. This CDR3 is 16 amino acids long. Trimming left V 1 base short and J 3 bases short, with 12 bases between. Per the germline V gene, CDR1 is LGHDT and CDR2 is YNNKEL (reference sequence).

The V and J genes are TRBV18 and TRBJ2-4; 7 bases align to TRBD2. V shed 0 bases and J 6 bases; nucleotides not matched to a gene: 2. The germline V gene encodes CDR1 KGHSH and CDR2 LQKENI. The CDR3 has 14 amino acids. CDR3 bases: TGTGCCAGCTCACCACCGGCGGGGGTAAACATTCAGTACTTC. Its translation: CASSPPAGVNIQYF.

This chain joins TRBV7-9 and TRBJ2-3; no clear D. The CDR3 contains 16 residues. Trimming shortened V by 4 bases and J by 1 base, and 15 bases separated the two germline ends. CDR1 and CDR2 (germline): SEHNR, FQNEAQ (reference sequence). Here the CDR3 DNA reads TGTGCCAGCAGCTCCTCCTTTGCAGAAGGCACAGATACGCAGTATTTT. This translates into CASSSSFAEGTDTQYF.

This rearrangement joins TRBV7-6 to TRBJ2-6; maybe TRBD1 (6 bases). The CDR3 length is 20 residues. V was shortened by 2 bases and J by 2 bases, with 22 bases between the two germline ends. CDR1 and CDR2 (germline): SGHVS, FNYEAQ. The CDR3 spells CASSLPRTDSGTPGANVLTF. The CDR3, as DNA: TGTGCCAGCAGCTTACCCCGGACAGACTCGGGAACTCCTGGGGCCAACGTCCTGACTTTC.

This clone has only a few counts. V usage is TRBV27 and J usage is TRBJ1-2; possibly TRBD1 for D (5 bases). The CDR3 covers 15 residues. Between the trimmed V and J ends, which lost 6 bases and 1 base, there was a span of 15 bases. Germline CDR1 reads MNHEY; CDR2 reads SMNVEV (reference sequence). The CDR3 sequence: CASRTYRTDNYGYTF. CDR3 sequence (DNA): TGTGCCAGCAGGACCTACAGGACCGATAACTATGGCTACACCTTC.

The CDR3 here is CASSTSDTQYF. The CDR3 DNA reads TGTGCCAGCAGTACTTCAGATACGCAGTATTTT. The chain is built from TRBV6-5 and TRBJ2-3, with D uncertain. V was trimmed by 5 bases and J by 4 bases, leaving 4 bases between them. CDR1 and CDR2 (germline): MNHEY, SVGAGI. The CDR3 loop spans 11 amino acids.

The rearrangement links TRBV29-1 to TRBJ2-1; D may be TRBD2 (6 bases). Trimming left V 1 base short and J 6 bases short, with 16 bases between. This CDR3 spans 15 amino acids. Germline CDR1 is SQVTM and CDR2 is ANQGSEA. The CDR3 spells CSVEVGLLVGNEQFF. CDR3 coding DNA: TGCAGCGTTGAAGTTGGACTACTGGTTGGCAATGAGCAGTTCTTC.

CDR3 sequence: CASSLGDSSGANVLTF. In nucleotides, the CDR3 is TGTGCCAGCAGCTTAGGGGACAGCTCTGGGGCCAACGTCCTGACTTTC. The chain uses TRBV11-3 and TRBJ2-6; the match to TRBD1 covers 7 bases. With 1 base clipped from V and 0 bases from J, the junction kept 0 bases outside the gene matches. This CDR3 is 16 amino acids long. Germline values: CDR1 SGHNT, CDR2 YENEEA.

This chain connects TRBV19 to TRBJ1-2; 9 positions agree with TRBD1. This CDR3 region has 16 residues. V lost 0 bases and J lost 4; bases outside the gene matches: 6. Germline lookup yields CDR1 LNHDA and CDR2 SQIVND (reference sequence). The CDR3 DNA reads TGTGCCAGTAGTATAGAAGCTGGGACAGGGCCCTATGGCTACACCTTC. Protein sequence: CASSIEAGTGPYGYTF. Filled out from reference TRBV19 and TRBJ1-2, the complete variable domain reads DGGITQSPKYLFRKEGQNVTLSCEQNLNHDAMYWYRQDPGQGLRLIYYSQIVNDFQKGDIAEGYSVSREKKESFPLTVTSAQKNPTAFYLCASSIEAGTGPYGYTFGSGTRLTVV.

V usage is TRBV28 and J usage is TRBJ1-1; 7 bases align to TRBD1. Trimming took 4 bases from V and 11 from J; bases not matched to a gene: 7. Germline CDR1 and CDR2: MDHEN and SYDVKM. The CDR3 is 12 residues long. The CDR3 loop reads CASSSSGGFAFF. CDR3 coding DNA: TGTGCCAGCAGTTCATCAGGGGGGTTCGCTTTCTTT.

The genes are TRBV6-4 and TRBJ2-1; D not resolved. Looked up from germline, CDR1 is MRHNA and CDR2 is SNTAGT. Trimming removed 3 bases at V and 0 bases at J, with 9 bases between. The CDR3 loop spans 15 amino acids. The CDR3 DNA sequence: TGTGCCAGCAGTGAAATGGTCAGCTCCTACAATGAGCAGTTCTTC. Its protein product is CASSEMVSSYNEQFF.